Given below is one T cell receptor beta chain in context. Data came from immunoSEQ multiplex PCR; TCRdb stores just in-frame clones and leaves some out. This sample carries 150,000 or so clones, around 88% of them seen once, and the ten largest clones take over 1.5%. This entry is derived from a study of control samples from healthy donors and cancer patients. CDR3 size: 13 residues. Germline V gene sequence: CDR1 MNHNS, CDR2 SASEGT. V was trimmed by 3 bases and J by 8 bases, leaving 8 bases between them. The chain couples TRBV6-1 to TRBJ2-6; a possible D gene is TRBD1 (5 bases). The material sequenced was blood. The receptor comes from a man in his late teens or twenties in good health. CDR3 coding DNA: TGTGCCAGCAGTGACAGGGTACCCAACGTCCTGACTTTC. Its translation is CASSDRVPNVLTF.